Below are 11 T cell receptor beta chains sequenced from a single sample in a study of T cell repertoires and Cas9 in healthy adults. Method: immunoSEQ multiplex PCR; TCRdb's copy keeps in-frame clones and lacks some. The data show roughly 14,000 clones, with nearly 90% seen just once and around 1.5% held by the top ten. The sequencing sample was made of Tregs (CD4+, CD25+, CD127-, CD137-, CD154-) from PBMCs; culture status not recorded. These receptors were collected from a human donor in good health.

The rearrangement joins TRBV10-3 to TRBJ1-1; D unclear. CDR3 length equals 11 residues. V lost 6 bases, J lost 6 bases, and 8 bases lay in between. CDR1 is ENHRY and CDR2 is SYGVKD in the germline V gene. Written as DNA, the CDR3 is TGTGCCATCAGCGAATACGCTGAAGCTTTCTTT. Translated: CAISEYAEAFF.

A word on this clone: The sample holds other DNA sequences that translate to the same CDR3. The chain uses TRBV12-5 and TRBJ2-1; D is possibly TRBD2 (5 bases). The CDR3 runs 13 residues. The germline CDR1 and CDR2 sequences are LGHNT and FRNRAP. V lost 6 bases and J 11 bases, leaving 17 bases between the germline ends. This CDR3 is CASGPSGFTKQFF. CDR3 sequence (DNA): TGTGCTAGTGGACCATCGGGGTTTACTAAGCAGTTCTTC.

The chain joins TRBV6-1 to TRBJ1-2; weak D call: TRBD1 (6 bases). With 6 bases removed from V and 10 bases from J, the gap between germline ends came to 12 bases. The CDR3 contains 11 residues. Germline values: CDR1 MNHNS, CDR2 SASEGT. The CDR3 bases are TGTGCCAGCAGCCAGGGGTTGGACTACACCTTC. Translation: CASSQGLDYTF.

The CDR3 protein is CASSEFGRGYGYTF. The CDR3 DNA reads as TGTGCCAGCAGTGAATTCGGCAGAGGCTATGGCTACACCTTC. This chain joins TRBV25-1 and TRBJ1-2; D is ambiguous. The germline CDR1 and CDR2 sequences are MGHDK and SYGVNS. The ends were cut back, 1 base at V and 4 bases at J, with 10 bases in the middle. The CDR3 extends over 14 amino acids.

The V gene is TRBV7-2, the J gene TRBJ2-2; TRBD1 agrees at 11 bases. Unmatched junction bases numbered 4, after V lost 4 bases and J lost 6 bases. The CDR3 spans 15 residues. The germline gives CDR1 SGHTA, CDR2 FQGNSA. Here the CDR3 reads CASSYGQGAAGELFF. CDR3 DNA sequence: TGTGCCAGCAGCTACGGACAGGGGGCCGCCGGGGAGCTGTTTTTT. Using reference TRBV7-2 and TRBJ2-2 for the parts outside the CDR3, the full variable domain is GAGVSQSPSNKVTEKGKDVELRCDPISGHTALYWYRQSLGQGLEFLIYFQGNSAPDKSGLPSDRFSAERTGGSVSTLTIQRTQQEDSAVYLCASSYGQGAAGELFFGEGSRLTVL.

The chain uses TRBV5-1 and TRBJ2-3; TRBD1 is a possible D gene (5 bases). Germline V CDR1 and CDR2: SGHRS, YFSETQ. The CDR3 sequence is 13 residues long. The V end lost 3 bases, the J end lost 6 bases, and 11 bases lay between the germline ends. The CDR3 loop reads CASSSGPGDTQYF. CDR3 sequence (DNA): TGCGCCAGCAGCTCCGGACCAGGGGATACGCAGTATTTT.

This chain joins TRBV5-1 and TRBJ1-6; tentatively, D is TRBD1 (5 bases). Trimming took 4 bases from V and 7 from J, leaving 18 bases between them. Germline V gene data show CDR1 as SGHRS and CDR2 as YFSETQ. The CDR3 is made up of 16 amino acids. The CDR3 loop is CASSLYLSGTNSPLHF. In nucleotides, the CDR3 is TGCGCCAGCAGCCTATACCTATCAGGGACGAATTCACCCCTCCACTTT. The variable domain in full, completed from reference TRBV5-1 and TRBJ1-6, reads KAGVTQTPRYLIKTRGQQVTLSCSPISGHRSVSWYQQTPGQGLQFLFEYFSETQRNKGNFPGRFSGRQFSNSRSEMNVSTLELGDSALYLCASSLYLSGTNSPLHFGNGTRLTVT.

The chain employs TRBV2 and TRBJ2-1, with a weak D call TRBD1 (7 bases). The CDR3 consists of 12 residues. The V end was cut by 6 bases, the J end by 9 bases, with 12 bases between. Germline V gene lookup returns CDR1 SNHLY and CDR2 FYNNEI. The CDR3 nucleotides are TGTGCCAGCAGGCTTCAGGGGGGTGAGCAGTTCTTC. This gives the protein CASRLQGGEQFF.

The chain uses TRBV19 and TRBJ1-4; 7 nucleotides match TRBD1. V was clipped by 4 bases and J by 6 bases; unmatched bases: 8. The length of the CDR3 is 15 residues. Germline V gene sequence: CDR1 LNHDA, CDR2 SQIVND (reference sequence). In nucleotides, the CDR3 is TGTGCCAGTAGTAGCCGACAGGGAGGGCATGAAAAACTGTTTTTT. Translated, it gives CASSSRQGGHEKLFF.

Comments on this clone: Compared with germline, one end of the junction differs, possibly owing to a read error. V usage is TRBV9 and J usage is TRBJ2-2, with D perhaps matching TRBD2 (7 bases). The germline CDR1 and CDR2 sequences are SGDLS and YYNGEE. The CDR3 extends over 17 amino acids. CDR3 nucleotide sequence: TGTGCCAGCGGCGTAGTGGGGGGGCTCCGTAACACCGGGGAGCTGTTTTTT. It yields the protein CASGVVGGLRNTGELFF.

The rearrangement joins TRBV7-8 to TRBJ2-2; 15 bases line up with TRBD2. The CDR3 is made up of 19 amino acids. In germline, CDR1 is SGHVS, CDR2 FQNEAQ. V lost 5 bases, J lost 4 bases, and 11 bases stayed unmatched. CDR3 in DNA: TGTGCCAGCAGCCCCATCGGACTAGCGGGGGGGCGACGCACCGGGGAGCTGTTTTTT. Its protein product is CASSPIGLAGGRRTGELFF. The whole variable domain, filled in from reference TRBV7-8 and TRBJ2-2, reads GAGVSQSPRYKVAKRGQDVALRCDPISGHVSLFWYQQALGQGPEFLTYFQNEAQLDKSGLPSDRFFAERPEGSVSTLKIQRTQQEDSAVYLCASSPIGLAGGRRTGELFFGEGSRLTVL.